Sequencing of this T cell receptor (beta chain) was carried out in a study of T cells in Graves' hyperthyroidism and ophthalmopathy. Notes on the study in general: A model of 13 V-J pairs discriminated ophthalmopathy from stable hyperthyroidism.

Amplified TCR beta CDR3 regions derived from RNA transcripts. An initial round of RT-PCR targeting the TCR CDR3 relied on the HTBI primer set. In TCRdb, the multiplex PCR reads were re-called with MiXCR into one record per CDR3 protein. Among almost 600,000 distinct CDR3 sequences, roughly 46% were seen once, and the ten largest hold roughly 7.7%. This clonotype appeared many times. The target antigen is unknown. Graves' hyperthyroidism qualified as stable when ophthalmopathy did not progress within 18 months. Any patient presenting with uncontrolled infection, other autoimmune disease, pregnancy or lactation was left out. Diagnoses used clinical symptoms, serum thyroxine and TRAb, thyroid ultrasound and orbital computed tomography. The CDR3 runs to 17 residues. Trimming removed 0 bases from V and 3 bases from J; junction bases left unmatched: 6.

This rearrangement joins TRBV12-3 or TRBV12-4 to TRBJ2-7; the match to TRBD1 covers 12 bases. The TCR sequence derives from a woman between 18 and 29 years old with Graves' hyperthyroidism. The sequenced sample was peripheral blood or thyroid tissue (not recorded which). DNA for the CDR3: TGTGCCAGCAGTTTAGCGGGACAGGGGGCGACTTACTACGAGCAGTACTTC. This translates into CASSLAGQGATYYEQYF.